Below are 5 T cell receptor beta chains sequenced from a single sample in a study of T cell repertoires in cytomegalovirus infection. TCRdb re-called the reads through MiXCR, storing one row per CDR3 protein. The data show 300,000 to 400,000 distinct CDR3 sequences, over 7.5% seen once. Input material: PBMCs. These receptors came from a human donor in good health (CMV status not recorded). Some clones in this sample may be carry-over from other donors' samples.

The V call is TRBV19, the J call TRBJ2-2, with 10 nucleotides matching TRBD1. CDR3 size: 15 residues. CDR1 and CDR2 from the germline V gene are LNHDA and SQIVND (reference sequence). The V gene end was trimmed by 10 bases and the J gene end by 3 bases; junction bases not matched to a gene: 8. This chain's CDR3 is CANRKGTGDTGELFF. CDR3 sequence (DNA): TGTGCCAACAGGAAGGGGACAGGGGACACCGGGGAGCTGTTTTTT.

This clonotype was seen a handful of times. The chain recombines TRBV6-2 or TRBV6-3 with TRBJ2-7; D is perhaps TRBD1 or TRBD2 (5 bases each). V lost 5 bases and J lost 2, with 13 bases in between. CDR1 is MNHEY and CDR2 is SVGEGT in the germline V gene. The CDR3 totals 14 residues. The CDR3 DNA reads as TGTGCCAGCAGTGGGGGAGACCGCCCCTACGAGCAGTACTTC. It translates to CASSGGDRPYEQYF.

The rearrangement joins TRBV20-1 to TRBJ2-2, with no clear D. The CDR3 extends over 13 amino acids. Germline V CDR1 and CDR2: DFQATT, SNEGSKA (reference sequence). V was shortened by 3 bases and J by 6 bases, with 11 bases between the two germline ends. CDR3 coding DNA: TGCAGTGCTAGTGATTTACCGGCCGGGGAGCTGTTTTTT. Translated: CSASDLPAGELFF.

This clonotype was observed a few times. This chain connects TRBV3-1 to TRBJ2-1; D perhaps matches TRBD2 (7 bases). Trimming left V 0 bases short and J 7 bases short, with 19 bases between. The CDR3 spans 17 residues. Germline V CDR1 and CDR2: LGHDT, YNNKEL (reference sequence). The CDR3: CASSQDKGEGFINEQFF. Written as DNA, the CDR3 is TGTGCCAGCAGCCAAGATAAGGGGGAGGGCTTCATAAATGAGCAGTTCTTC.

The table lists this clonotype with many counts. The chain is built from TRBV11-2 and TRBJ2-1, with TRBD2 identical over 11 bases. Germline loops: CDR1 SGHAT, CDR2 FQNNGV. The ends lost 4 bases at V and 2 bases at J; junction bases unmatched: 1. The CDR3 has 15 amino acids. CDR3 nucleotide sequence: TGTGCCAGCAGCTCACTAGCGGGGGCCTACAATGAGCAGTTCTTC. Its translation: CASSSLAGAYNEQFF.